This TCR beta chain was identified in a study of T cells in Graves' hyperthyroidism and ophthalmopathy. Germline values: CDR1 SGDLS, CDR2 YYNGEE. V gave up 4 bases and J gave up 5 bases; unmatched junction bases: 12. The CDR3 is 15 amino acids. The source material, RNA transcripts, was used to amplify TCR beta CDR3 regions. Primed by the HTBI set, a first-round RT-PCR was run on the TCR CDR3. TCRdb re-called the multiplex PCR reads with MiXCR, one entry per CDR3 protein. This sample has hundreds of thousands of distinct CDR3 sequences; 15% to 20% occur once, and the top ten carry approximately 48%. Material: blood. The chain links TRBV9 to TRBJ2-7; 7 bases fit TRBD2. This receptor was taken from a man aged 35-49 years with Graves' ophthalmopathy. This CDR3 reads CASSPTSLPSHEQYF. CDR3 coding DNA: TGTGCCAGCAGCCCGACTAGCCTCCCTTCTCACGAGCAGTACTTC.